These 9 T cell receptor beta chains were sequenced from one sample in a study of blood T cell repertoires in COVID-19. Generated by immunoSEQ multiplex PCR, the TCRdb table keeps only in-frame clones and is missing some. This table holds over 350,000 clones, 70% to 90% found once. Sequences were obtained from PBMCs or T cells enriched from blood (not recorded which). These receptors originate from a woman in her late teens or twenties with acute COVID-19.

The chain couples TRBV7-9 to TRBJ1-2; no reliable D call. The CDR3 length is 16 residues. Per germline, CDR1 SEHNR and CDR2 FQNEAQ (reference sequence). Trimming stripped 0 bases from V and 7 bases from J, with 18 bases between. In DNA, the CDR3 is TGTGCCAGCAGCTTAGCGGGCAAAGGAGCGGTGCGTGGCTACACCTTC. Protein product: CASSLAGKGAVRGYTF.

The chain uses TRBV29-1 and TRBJ1-2; D not resolved. V was pared by 6 bases and J by 3 bases, with 17 bases between. The CDR3 spans 14 residues. Germline CDR1 is SQVTM and CDR2 is ANQGSEA. In DNA, the CDR3 is TGCAGCGTGCCTCAATTCGGGGTACACTATGGCTACACCTTC. Its protein is CSVPQFGVHYGYTF.

This chain links TRBV3-1 (or the pseudogene TRBV3-2) with TRBJ2-1; 7 bases line up with TRBD2. Trimming removed 1 base from V and 6 bases from J; junction bases left unmatched: 12. This CDR3 has 17 amino acids. Germline V lookup: CDR1 LGHDT, CDR2 YNNKEL (reference sequence). CDR3 sequence: CASSQGYPSGASNEQFF. DNA of the CDR3: TGTGCCAGCAGCCAAGGCTATCCTAGCGGAGCCTCCAATGAGCAGTTCTTC.

This chain uses TRBV15 with TRBJ2-2; the match to TRBD2 covers 7 bases. Germline lookup yields CDR1 LNHNV and CDR2 YYDKDF (reference sequence). After removal of 3 bases from V and 1 base from J, the junction contained 5 bases not matched to a gene. The CDR3 loop spans 16 amino acids. The CDR3 region has the DNA TGTGCCACCAGCAGGACCTTAGCGGGGAACACCGGGGAGCTGTTTTTT. Protein product: CATSRTLAGNTGELFF.

This chain connects TRBV4-1 to TRBJ1-1; D not resolved. The V end lost 1 base, the J end lost 5 bases, and 20 bases lay between the germline ends. Germline V gene sequence: CDR1 MGHRA, CDR2 YSYEKL. The CDR3 runs to 17 residues. The CDR3 DNA sequence: TGCGCCAGCAGCCAAGGAGGAAGACTCCCCGGTGGGACTGAAGCTTTCTTT. Protein product: CASSQGGRLPGGTEAFF.

This clone was observed a single time. The chain is built from TRBV18 and TRBJ1-2; tentative D call: TRBD1 (6 bases). The germline V gene encodes CDR1 KGHSH and CDR2 LQKENI. The CDR3 sequence is 15 residues long. The V end was cut by 3 bases, the J end by 3 bases, with 14 bases between. The CDR3 DNA reads as TGTGCCAGCTCACCCAACAGGGTCCGTGACTATGGCTACACCTTC. This sequence encodes CASSPNRVRDYGYTF.

This chain joins TRBV3-1 (or the pseudogene TRBV3-2) and TRBJ2-2; TRBD2 might be the D (5 bases). The V gene lost 1 base and the J gene lost 2 bases, with 11 bases spanning the gap. The CDR3 is 16 amino acids. From germline, CDR1 is LGHDT and CDR2 YNNKEL (reference sequence). CDR3 in amino acids: CASSQVGGRNTGELFF. The CDR3 DNA is TGTGCCAGCAGCCAAGTGGGTGGGAGAAACACCGGGGAGCTGTTTTTT.

The rearrangement joins TRBV5-4 to TRBJ2-1; 12 bases fit TRBD2. Germline assignment: CDR1 SGHNT and CDR2 YYREEE (reference sequence). The CDR3 has 15 residues. Unmatched junction bases numbered 2, after V lost 3 bases and J lost 4 bases. CDR3: CASSSTSGSYNEQFF. As DNA, the CDR3 is TGTGCCAGCAGCTCGACTAGCGGGAGTTACAATGAGCAGTTCTTC.

The V gene is TRBV5-6, the J gene TRBJ1-1; D is perhaps TRBD1 (5 bases). This CDR3 contains 14 residues. Looked up from germline, CDR1 is SGHDT and CDR2 is YYEEEE. V was pared by 0 bases and J by 5 bases, with 11 bases between. CDR3 nucleotides: TGTGCCAGCAGCTTGGCCGGCCGGGGGACTGAAGCTTTCTTT. Amino acid sequence: CASSLAGRGTEAFF.